The 24 T cell receptor beta chains given below trace back to one sample, sequenced in a study of cytomegalovirus exposure and HLA in healthy donors. The PCR contained 60 Vbeta and 13 Jbeta primers. Some clones are missing from TCRdb's copy, which holds only in-frame ones; the method was immunoSEQ multiplex PCR. The sample gives 150,000 to 200,000 clones, over 70% of which show up once; approximately 2% is in the top ten. The specimen sequenced was PBMCs. Every receptor here comes from a woman under 30 in good health and CMV-seropositive.

This chain connects TRBV5-5 to TRBJ1-2, with unresolved D. The germline V gene encodes CDR1 SGHKS and CDR2 YYEKEE (reference sequence). The CDR3 totals 15 residues. The V and J ends lost 4 bases and 1 base respectively, with 14 bases between them. This CDR3 is CASSAGLWGNYGYTF. Written as DNA, the CDR3 is TGTGCCAGCAGCGCGGGCCTCTGGGGTAACTATGGCTACACCTTC.

The V call is TRBV19, the J call TRBJ2-2; perhaps TRBD1 as D (5 bases). The length of the CDR3 is 17 residues. The germline V and J ends were trimmed by 5 bases and 1 base, with 17 bases remaining between them. Germline lookup yields CDR1 LNHDA and CDR2 SQIVND (reference sequence). The CDR3 protein is CASSQWSQGLNTGELFF. CDR3 DNA: TGTGCCAGTAGTCAGTGGTCGCAGGGATTGAACACCGGGGAGCTGTTTTTT.

The table lists this clone with a count of one. The chain carries TRBV5-5 and TRBJ1-1, with D possibly TRBD1 on 6 matching bases. CDR3 size: 15 residues. Trimming took 2 bases from V and 3 from J, leaving 14 bases between them. The V gene's germline CDR1 is SGHKS and CDR2 YYEKEE (reference sequence). CDR3 nucleotides: TGTGCCAGCAGCTTACAGGGTGGGGTGGACACTGAAGCTTTCTTT. It translates to CASSLQGGVDTEAFF.

This clone was counted between two and nine times. The chain recombines TRBV30 with TRBJ2-7; maybe TRBD1 (6 bases). V dropped 5 bases and J dropped 4 bases, with 9 bases sitting between them. CDR1 GTSNPN and CDR2 SVGIG come from the germline V gene (reference sequence). The CDR3 spans 11 residues. The CDR3 DNA reads TGTGCCTGGCTTCAGGGGTACGAGCAGTACTTC. Its translation: CAWLQGYEQYF. The full variable domain, with the rest looked up from reference TRBV30 and TRBJ2-7, is SQTIHQWPATLVQPVGSPLSLECTVEGTSNPNLYWYRQAAGRGLQLLFYSVGIGQISSEVPQNLSASRPQDRQFILSSKKLLLSDSGFYLCAWLQGYEQYFGPGTRLTVT.

The sample holds a few counts of this clone. V gene TRBV28 combines with J gene TRBJ2-5, with D possibly being TRBD2 (6 bases). This CDR3 is built from 16 residues. Trimming shortened V by 3 bases and J by 2 bases, and 16 bases separated the two germline ends. Germline CDR1 and CDR2: MDHEN and SYDVKM. CDR3 sequence: CASSFNIAENQETQYF. CDR3 nucleotide sequence: TGTGCCAGCAGTTTTAATATAGCGGAGAATCAAGAGACCCAGTACTTC.

The gene calls are TRBV5-1 and TRBJ2-3; TRBD2 agrees at 11 bases. J lost 5 bases, V lost 0 bases, and 8 bases had no gene match. This CDR3 is 17 amino acids long. Germline V lookup: CDR1 SGHRS, CDR2 YFSETQ. The CDR3 loop reads CASSLDRTSGRGDTQYF. The CDR3 bases are TGCGCCAGCAGCTTGGACAGGACTAGCGGGCGGGGAGATACGCAGTATTTT.

The chain links TRBV5-6 to TRBJ2-2; D gene unclear. The CDR3 length is 14 residues. Trimming took off 6 bases at V and 4 bases at J, with 13 bases between the two ends. Germline CDR1 is SGHDT and CDR2 is YYEEEE. CDR3 protein: CASTPLVGTGELFF. The CDR3 region has the DNA TGTGCCAGCACCCCCCTGGTCGGCACCGGGGAGCTGTTTTTT.

V is TRBV5-4 and J is TRBJ1-2; 7 bases match TRBD1. Germline CDR1 is SGHNT and CDR2 is YYREEE (reference sequence). The CDR3 spans 14 residues. The V and J ends lost 0 bases and 4 bases, in that order; junction bases with no gene match: 3. DNA for the CDR3: TGTGCCAGCAGCTTGGAAGACAGGGTCTATGGCTACACCTTC. It is translated as CASSLEDRVYGYTF.

The chain has TRBV11-2 and TRBJ2-1, with 9 bases lining up with TRBD2. This CDR3 spans 15 amino acids. V lost 1 base, J lost 4 bases, and 2 bases stayed unmatched. Germline V gene sequence: CDR1 SGHAT, CDR2 FQNNGV. For the CDR3, the DNA is TGTGCCAGCAGCTTAGGCGGGGGGGGTTACAATGAGCAGTTCTTC. Its protein is CASSLGGGGYNEQFF.

This clone was found a few times. The chain couples TRBV27 to TRBJ1-5; 9 nucleotides align to TRBD1. The CDR3 is 15 amino acids. After removal of 4 bases from V and 6 bases from J, the junction contained 7 bases not matched to a gene. The germline V gene has CDR1 MNHEY and CDR2 SMNVEV (reference sequence). CDR3 nucleotide sequence: TGTGCCAGCAGTTCCCTGGACAGGGGTTTTCAGCCCCAGCATTTT. This encodes CASSSLDRGFQPQHF.

This chain links TRBV19 with TRBJ2-7; 7 positions match TRBD1. This CDR3 has 14 residues. The V and J ends lost 4 bases and 0 bases, in that order; junction bases with no gene match: 3. In germline, CDR1 is LNHDA, CDR2 SQIVND (reference sequence). CDR3 nucleotide sequence: TGTGCCAGTAGTACGACAGGGAGCTCCTACGAGCAGTACTTC. This codes for CASSTTGSSYEQYF.

The rearrangement links TRBV7-3 to TRBJ2-5; a weak D match, TRBD1 (5 bases). Trimming cost V 5 bases and J 1 base, with 8 bases left between them. Germline loops: CDR1 SGHTA, CDR2 FQGTGA. This CDR3 has 13 residues. In nucleotides, the CDR3 is TGTGCCAGCAGCCGTGACAGCCAAGAGACCCAGTACTTC. Amino acids: CASSRDSQETQYF.

The chain has TRBV14 and TRBJ1-3, with D possibly being TRBD1 (5 bases). The V gene lost 4 bases and the J gene lost 0 bases, with 25 bases spanning the gap. This CDR3 has 20 residues. From germline, CDR1 is SGHDN and CDR2 FVKESK. CDR3 bases: TGTGCCAGCAGCCCCTCCTTTTTGCGGGGGAACCCGAGCTCTGGAAACACCATATATTTT. It translates to CASSPSFLRGNPSSGNTIYF.

The chain couples TRBV6-1 to TRBJ2-5; 8 nucleotides line up with TRBD1. V trimming: 2 bases; J trimming: 1 base; junction bases outside the gene matches: 0. Looked up from germline, CDR1 is MNHNS and CDR2 is SASEGT. This CDR3 spans 14 amino acids. The chain's CDR3 is CASSEQGAQETQYF. As DNA, the CDR3 is TGTGCCAGCAGTGAACAGGGGGCCCAAGAGACCCAGTACTTC.

The chain employs TRBV15 and TRBJ2-1, with D unclear. The ends were cut back, 8 bases at V and 1 base at J, with 12 bases in the middle. CDR1 is LNHNV, CDR2 YYDKDF, per germline (reference sequence). The CDR3 runs 14 residues. The CDR3 here is CATQKSRSYNEQFF. In DNA form, the CDR3 reads TGTGCCACCCAGAAATCCAGGTCCTACAATGAGCAGTTCTTC.

The chain carries TRBV30 and TRBJ2-3, with D possibly being TRBD2 (5 bases). The CDR3 loop spans 10 amino acids. The germline V gene encodes CDR1 GTSNPN and CDR2 SVGIG (reference sequence). V was clipped by 8 bases and J by 10 bases, with 13 bases between them. The CDR3, as DNA: TGTGCCATACACCGGGGTGCGCAGTATTTT. Protein sequence: CAIHRGAQYF.

The genes are TRBV11-2 and TRBJ2-1; the match to TRBD1 covers 7 bases. Trimming took 1 base from V and 7 from J; bases not matched to a gene: 7. CDR3 length: 15 residues. Germline values: CDR1 SGHAT, CDR2 FQNNGV. CDR3 in DNA: TGTGCCAGCAGCTTAGGGACAGGTACATGGAATGAGCAGTTCTTC. This sequence encodes CASSLGTGTWNEQFF.

The chain carries TRBV28 and TRBJ2-7; 7 nucleotides match TRBD1. V shed 3 bases and J 3 bases; nucleotides not matched to a gene: 5. Germline assignment: CDR1 MDHEN and CDR2 SYDVKM. The CDR3 covers 14 residues. CDR3 bases: TGTGCCAGCAGTTTTAGTACAGGGGTCTACGAGCAGTACTTC. Translated: CASSFSTGVYEQYF.

This rearrangement joins TRBV6-1 to TRBJ2-7; D perhaps matches TRBD2 (5 bases). This CDR3 comprises 12 residues. With 6 bases removed from V and 2 bases from J, the gap between germline ends came to 8 bases. In germline, CDR1 is MNHNS, CDR2 SASEGT. The CDR3 reads CASRRAPYEQYV. CDR3 DNA sequence: TGTGCCAGCAGGAGGGCCCCCTACGAGCAGTACGTC.

CDR3 sequence reads: CASSSDSPDRETQYF. The CDR3 region has the DNA TGCGCCAGCAGCTCGGACAGCCCCGATAGAGAGACCCAGTACTTC. The gene calls are TRBV5-1 and TRBJ2-5; perhaps TRBD1 as D (6 bases). From germline, CDR1 is SGHRS and CDR2 YFSETQ. CDR3 length: 15 amino acids. Trimming left V 3 bases short and J 4 bases short, with 16 bases between.

This clone turned up a few times. This rearrangement joins TRBV11-3 to TRBJ2-5; 11 nucleotides line up with TRBD2. V lost 1 base and J lost 5; bases outside the gene matches: 6. Germline CDR1 is SGHNT and CDR2 is YENEEA. The CDR3 runs to 16 residues. The DNA of the CDR3 is TGTGCCAGCAGCTTAGTAGCGGGGGGGGCGAGGGAGACCCAGTACTTC. It specifies CASSLVAGGARETQYF.

The chain joins TRBV5-1 to TRBJ2-3; 10 bases align to TRBD2. The CDR3 runs 17 residues. V dropped 0 bases and J dropped 4; count of bases not matched to a gene: 8. Per the germline V gene, CDR1 is SGHRS and CDR2 is YFSETQ. The CDR3 is CASSLGQRGGPADTQYF. The CDR3 nucleotides are TGCGCCAGCAGCTTGGGGCAGCGGGGGGGCCCCGCAGATACGCAGTATTTT.

The chain is built from TRBV30 and TRBJ1-3, with 8 bases matching TRBD1. There are 16 residues in the CDR3. The germline V gene has CDR1 GTSNPN and CDR2 SVGIG (reference sequence). V lost 8 bases and J lost 0; bases outside the gene matches: 12. This CDR3 reads CARSGAGGTSGNTIYF. The CDR3 DNA sequence: TGTGCCCGAAGCGGGGCAGGGGGCACCTCTGGAAACACCATATATTTT.

The chain employs TRBV5-6 and TRBJ2-7, with TRBD1 matching over 9 bases. The CDR3 contains 14 residues. Germline-derived CDR1 and CDR2 are SGHDT and YYEEEE. J gave up 7 bases and V 4 bases, and 9 bases lay outside the gene matches. In DNA, the CDR3 is TGTGCCAGCAGCGCCGGGACAGGGCAGTTGGAGCAGTACGTC. As protein: CASSAGTGQLEQYV.